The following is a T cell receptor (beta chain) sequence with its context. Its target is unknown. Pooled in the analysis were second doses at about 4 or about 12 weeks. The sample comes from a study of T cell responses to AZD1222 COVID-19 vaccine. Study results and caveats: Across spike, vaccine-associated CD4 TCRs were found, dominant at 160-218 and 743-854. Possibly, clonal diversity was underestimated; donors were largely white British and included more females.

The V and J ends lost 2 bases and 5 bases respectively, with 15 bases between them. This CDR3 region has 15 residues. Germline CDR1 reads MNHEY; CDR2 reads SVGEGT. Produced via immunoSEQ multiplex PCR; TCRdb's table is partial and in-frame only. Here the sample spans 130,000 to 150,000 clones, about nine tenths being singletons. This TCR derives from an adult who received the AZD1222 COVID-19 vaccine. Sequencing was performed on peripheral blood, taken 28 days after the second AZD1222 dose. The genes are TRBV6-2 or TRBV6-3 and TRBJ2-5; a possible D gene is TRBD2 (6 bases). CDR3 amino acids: CASSYRSGTIETQYF. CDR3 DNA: TGTGCCAGCAGTTACCGTAGCGGAACCATTGAGACCCAGTACTTC.